This T cell receptor (beta chain) was obtained from a study of graft-versus-host responses after intestinal transplantation. Across the study: Multivisceral, liver-intestinal, or isolated intestinal transplants were given to recipients. Anti-thymocyte globulin induction preceded three to four years of tacrolimus and steroid maintenance in all recipients.

The study, taken as a whole, reports: Recipient marrow harbored GvH clones, some of which surfaced first in ileum or blood.

The CDR3 is 14 residues long. CDR1 ENHRY and CDR2 SYGVKD come from the germline V gene. V lost 7 bases to trimming and J lost 0 bases; unmatched junction nucleotides: 4. With respect to this clone: Antigen: not known.

Measured with immunoSEQ multiplex PCR; TCRdb has only the in-frame clones, and not every one. The sample carries over 75,000 clones, 85% to 90% recorded once. The clonotype was recovered from a human donor who received an intestinal transplant. This specimen consisted of unstimulated CD4+ T cells sorted from spleen or lymph node cells, obtained before intestinal transplant. The chain links TRBV10-3 to TRBJ1-1; 8 nucleotides match TRBD1. CDR3 sequence reads: CAITPTGVNTEAFF. CDR3 sequence (DNA): TGTGCCATCACCCCGACAGGGGTGAACACTGAAGCTTTCTTT.